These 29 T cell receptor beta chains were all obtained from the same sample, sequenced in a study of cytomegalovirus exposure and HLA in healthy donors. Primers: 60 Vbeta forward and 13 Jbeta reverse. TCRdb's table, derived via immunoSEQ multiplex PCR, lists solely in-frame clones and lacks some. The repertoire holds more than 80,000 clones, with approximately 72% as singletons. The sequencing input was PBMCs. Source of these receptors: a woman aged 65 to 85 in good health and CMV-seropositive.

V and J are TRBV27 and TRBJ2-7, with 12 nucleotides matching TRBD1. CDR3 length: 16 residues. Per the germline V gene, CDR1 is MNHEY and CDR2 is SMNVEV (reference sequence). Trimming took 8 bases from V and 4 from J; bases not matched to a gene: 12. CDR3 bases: TGTGCCAGCTCCGCCCTCCGGGACAGGGGGCGATACGAGCAGTACTTC. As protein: CASSALRDRGRYEQYF.

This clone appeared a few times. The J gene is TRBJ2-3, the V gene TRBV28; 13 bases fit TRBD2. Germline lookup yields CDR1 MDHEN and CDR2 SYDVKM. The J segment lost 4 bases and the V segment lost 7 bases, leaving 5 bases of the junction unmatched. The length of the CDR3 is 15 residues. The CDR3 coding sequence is TGTGCCAGCAAACTAGCGGGGGGGCCCTCAGATACGCAGTATTTT. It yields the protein CASKLAGGPSDTQYF.

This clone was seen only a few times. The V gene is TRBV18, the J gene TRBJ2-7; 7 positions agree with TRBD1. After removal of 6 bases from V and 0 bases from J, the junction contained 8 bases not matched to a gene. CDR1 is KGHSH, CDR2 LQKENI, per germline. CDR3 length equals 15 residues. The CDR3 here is CASSSGRGSSYEQYF. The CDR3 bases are TGTGCCAGCTCCTCGGGCAGGGGGAGCTCCTACGAGCAGTACTTC.

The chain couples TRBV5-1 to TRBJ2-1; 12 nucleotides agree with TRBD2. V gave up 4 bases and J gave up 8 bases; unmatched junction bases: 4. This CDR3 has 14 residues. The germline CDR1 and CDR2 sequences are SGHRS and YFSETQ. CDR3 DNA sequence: TGCGCCAGCAGCGCGGGACTAGCGGGCCATGAGCAGTTCTTC. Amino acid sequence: CASSAGLAGHEQFF.

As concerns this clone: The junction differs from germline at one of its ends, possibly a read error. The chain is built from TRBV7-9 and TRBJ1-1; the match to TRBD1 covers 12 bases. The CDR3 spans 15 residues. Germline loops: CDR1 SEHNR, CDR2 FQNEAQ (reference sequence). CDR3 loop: CSSSLLGGTGGLAFF. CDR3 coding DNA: TGTTCCAGCAGCTTGCTGGGGGGGACAGGGGGCTTAGCTTTCTTT.

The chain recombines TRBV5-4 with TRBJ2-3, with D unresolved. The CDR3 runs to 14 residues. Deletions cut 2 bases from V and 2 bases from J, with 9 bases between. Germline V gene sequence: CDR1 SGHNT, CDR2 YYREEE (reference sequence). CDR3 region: CASSFKLNTDTQYF. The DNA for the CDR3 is TGTGCCAGCAGCTTTAAGCTCAACACAGATACGCAGTATTTT.

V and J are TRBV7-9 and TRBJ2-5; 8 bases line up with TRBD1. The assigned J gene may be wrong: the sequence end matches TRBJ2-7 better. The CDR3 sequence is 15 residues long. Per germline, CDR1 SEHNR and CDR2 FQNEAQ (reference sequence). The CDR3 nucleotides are TGTGCCAGCAGCTTAGAGGGGGACAGGTACTACGAGCAGTACTTC. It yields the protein CASSLEGDRYYEQYF.

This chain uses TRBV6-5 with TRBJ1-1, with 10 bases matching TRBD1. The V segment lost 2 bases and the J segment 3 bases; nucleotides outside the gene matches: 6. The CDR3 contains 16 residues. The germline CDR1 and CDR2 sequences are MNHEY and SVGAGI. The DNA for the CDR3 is TGTGCCAGCAGTTACCATTCCGGGACAGGGGACACTGAAGCTTTCTTT. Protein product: CASSYHSGTGDTEAFF.

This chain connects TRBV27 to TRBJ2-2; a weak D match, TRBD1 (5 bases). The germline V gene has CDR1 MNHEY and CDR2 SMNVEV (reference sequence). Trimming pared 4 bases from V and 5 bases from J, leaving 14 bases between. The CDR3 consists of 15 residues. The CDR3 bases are TGTGCCAGCAGTTGGGGCTCCGAACGGACCGGGGAGCTGTTTTTT. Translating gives CASSWGSERTGELFF.

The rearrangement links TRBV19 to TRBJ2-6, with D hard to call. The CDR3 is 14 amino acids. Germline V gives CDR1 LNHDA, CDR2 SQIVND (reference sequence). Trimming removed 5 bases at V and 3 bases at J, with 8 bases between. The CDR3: CASSPTVGANVLTF. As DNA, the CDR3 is TGTGCCAGTAGTCCTACCGTTGGGGCCAACGTCCTGACTTTC.

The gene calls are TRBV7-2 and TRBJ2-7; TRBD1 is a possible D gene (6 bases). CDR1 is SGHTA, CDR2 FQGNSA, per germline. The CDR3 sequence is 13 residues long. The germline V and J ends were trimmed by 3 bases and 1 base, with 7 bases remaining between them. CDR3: CASSFGQSYEQYF. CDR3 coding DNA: TGTGCCAGCAGCTTCGGACAGTCCTACGAGCAGTACTTC.

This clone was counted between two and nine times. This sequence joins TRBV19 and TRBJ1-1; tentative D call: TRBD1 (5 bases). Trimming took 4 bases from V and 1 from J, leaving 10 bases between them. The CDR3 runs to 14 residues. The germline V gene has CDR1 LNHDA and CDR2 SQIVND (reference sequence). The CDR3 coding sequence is TGTGCCAGTAGTACGATCAGGGCGAACACTGAAGCTTTCTTT. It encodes CASSTIRANTEAFF.

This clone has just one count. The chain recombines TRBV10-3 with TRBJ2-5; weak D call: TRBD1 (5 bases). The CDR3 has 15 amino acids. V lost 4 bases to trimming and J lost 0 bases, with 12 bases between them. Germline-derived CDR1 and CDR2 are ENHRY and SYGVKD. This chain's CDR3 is CAISASTRDQETQYF. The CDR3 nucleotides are TGTGCCATCAGTGCCTCCACCAGGGACCAAGAGACCCAGTACTTC.

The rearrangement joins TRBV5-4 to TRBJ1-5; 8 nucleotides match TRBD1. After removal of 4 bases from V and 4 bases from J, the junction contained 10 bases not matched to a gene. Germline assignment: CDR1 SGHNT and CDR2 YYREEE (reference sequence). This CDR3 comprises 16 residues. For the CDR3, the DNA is TGTGCCAGCAGCCAGGGAGGACAGGGAAGGAATCAGCCCCAGCATTTT. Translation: CASSQGGQGRNQPQHF.

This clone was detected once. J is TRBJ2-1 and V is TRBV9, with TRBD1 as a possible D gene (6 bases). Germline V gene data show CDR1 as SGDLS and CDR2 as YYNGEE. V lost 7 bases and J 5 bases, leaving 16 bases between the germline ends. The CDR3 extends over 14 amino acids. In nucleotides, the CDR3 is TGTGCCAGCGGGCCTGGACAGACTAACAATGAGCAGTTCTTC. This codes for CASGPGQTNNEQFF.

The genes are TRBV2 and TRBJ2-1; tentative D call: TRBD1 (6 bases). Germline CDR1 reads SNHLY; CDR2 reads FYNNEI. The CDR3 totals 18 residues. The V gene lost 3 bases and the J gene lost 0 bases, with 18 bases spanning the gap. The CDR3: CASSEGARTESSYNEQFF. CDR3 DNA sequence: TGTGCCAGCAGTGAGGGGGCTCGTACGGAGAGCTCCTACAATGAGCAGTTCTTC.

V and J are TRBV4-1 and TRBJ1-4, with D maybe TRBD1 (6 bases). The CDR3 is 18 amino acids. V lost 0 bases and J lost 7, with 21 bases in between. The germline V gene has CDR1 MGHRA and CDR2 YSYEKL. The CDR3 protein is CASSQDPPRAGAGEKLFF. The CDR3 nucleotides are TGCGCCAGCAGCCAAGATCCGCCGAGAGCAGGGGCAGGTGAAAAACTGTTTTTT.

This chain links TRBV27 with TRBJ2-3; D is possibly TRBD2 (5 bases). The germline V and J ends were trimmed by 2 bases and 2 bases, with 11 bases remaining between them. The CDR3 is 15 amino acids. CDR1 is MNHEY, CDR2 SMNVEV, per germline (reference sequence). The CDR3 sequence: CASSLGGLNTDTQYF. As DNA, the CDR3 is TGTGCCAGCAGTTTAGGAGGACTCAACACAGATACGCAGTATTTT.

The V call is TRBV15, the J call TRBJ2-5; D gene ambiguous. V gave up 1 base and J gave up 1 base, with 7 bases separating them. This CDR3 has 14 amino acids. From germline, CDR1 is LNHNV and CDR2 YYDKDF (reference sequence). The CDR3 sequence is CATSRVKIQETQYF. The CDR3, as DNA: TGTGCCACCAGCAGAGTTAAAATCCAAGAGACCCAGTACTTC. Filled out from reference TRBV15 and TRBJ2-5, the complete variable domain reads DAMVIQNPRYQVTQFGKPVTLSCSQTLNHNVMYWYQQKSSQAPKLLFHYYDKDFNNEADTPDNFQSRRPNTSFCFLDIRSPGLGDTAMYLCATSRVKIQETQYFGPGTRLLVL.

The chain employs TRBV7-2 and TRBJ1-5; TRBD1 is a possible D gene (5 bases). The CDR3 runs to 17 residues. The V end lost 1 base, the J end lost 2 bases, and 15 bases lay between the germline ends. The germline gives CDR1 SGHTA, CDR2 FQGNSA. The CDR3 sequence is CASSLDFGGVGNQPQHF. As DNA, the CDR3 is TGTGCCAGCAGCTTAGATTTCGGGGGTGTGGGCAATCAGCCCCAGCATTTT.

The CDR3 reads CASSLLTGYEKLFF. The CDR3 region has the DNA TGTGCCAGCAGCCTCCTAACAGGGTACGAAAAACTGTTTTTT. This chain connects TRBV28 to TRBJ1-4, with D perhaps TRBD1 (6 bases). Germline V gene lookup returns CDR1 MDHEN and CDR2 SYDVKM. V shed 6 bases and J shed 8 bases, with 16 bases lying between them. The CDR3 runs 14 residues.

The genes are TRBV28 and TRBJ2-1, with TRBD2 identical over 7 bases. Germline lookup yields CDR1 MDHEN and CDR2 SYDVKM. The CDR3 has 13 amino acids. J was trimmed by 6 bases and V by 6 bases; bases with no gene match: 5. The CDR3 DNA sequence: TGTGCCAGCAGACTGACTAGCCCCAATGAGCAGTTCTTC. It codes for CASRLTSPNEQFF.

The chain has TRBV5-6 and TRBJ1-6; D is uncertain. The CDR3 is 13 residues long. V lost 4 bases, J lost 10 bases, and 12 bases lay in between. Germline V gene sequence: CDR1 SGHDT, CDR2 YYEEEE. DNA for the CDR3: TGTGCCAGCAGCGCACAAACGGGGTCACCCCTCCACTTT. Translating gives CASSAQTGSPLHF. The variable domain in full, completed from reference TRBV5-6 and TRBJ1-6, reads DAGVTQSPTHLIKTRGQQVTLRCSPKSGHDTVSWYQQALGQGPQFIFQYYEEEERQRGNFPDRFSGHQFPNYSSELNVNALLLGDSALYLCASSAQTGSPLHFGNGTRLTVT.

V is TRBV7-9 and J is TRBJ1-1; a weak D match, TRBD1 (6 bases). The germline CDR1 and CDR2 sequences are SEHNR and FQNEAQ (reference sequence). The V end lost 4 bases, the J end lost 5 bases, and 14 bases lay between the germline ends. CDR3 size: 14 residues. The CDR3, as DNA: TGTGCCAGCAGCTCCCCCCTTAGGGGGACTGAAGCTTTCTTT. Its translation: CASSSPLRGTEAFF.

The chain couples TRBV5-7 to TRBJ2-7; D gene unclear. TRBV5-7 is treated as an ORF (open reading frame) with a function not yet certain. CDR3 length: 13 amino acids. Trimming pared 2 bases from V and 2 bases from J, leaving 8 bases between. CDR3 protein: CASSLTLPYEQYF. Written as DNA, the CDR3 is TGTGCCAGCAGCTTAACCCTACCCTACGAGCAGTACTTC.

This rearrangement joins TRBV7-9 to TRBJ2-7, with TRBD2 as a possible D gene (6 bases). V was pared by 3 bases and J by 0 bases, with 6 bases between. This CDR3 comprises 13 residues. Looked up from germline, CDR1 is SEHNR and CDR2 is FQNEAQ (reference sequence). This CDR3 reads CASSFGSSYEQYF. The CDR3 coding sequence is TGTGCCAGCAGCTTCGGGAGCTCCTACGAGCAGTACTTC.

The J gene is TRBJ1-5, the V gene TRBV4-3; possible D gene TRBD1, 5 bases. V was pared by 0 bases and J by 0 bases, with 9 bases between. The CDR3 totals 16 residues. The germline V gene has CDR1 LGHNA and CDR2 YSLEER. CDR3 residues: CASSQDLQGSNQPQHF. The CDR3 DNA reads TGCGCCAGCAGCCAAGATCTCCAGGGTAGCAATCAGCCCCAGCATTTT.

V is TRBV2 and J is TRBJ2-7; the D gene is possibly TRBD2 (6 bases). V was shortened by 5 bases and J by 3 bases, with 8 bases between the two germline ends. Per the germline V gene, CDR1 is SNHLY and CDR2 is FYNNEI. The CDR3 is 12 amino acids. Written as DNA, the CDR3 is TGTGCCAGCAGTCGGGACTTCTACGAGCAGTACTTC. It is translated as CASSRDFYEQYF. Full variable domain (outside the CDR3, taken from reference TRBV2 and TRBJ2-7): EPEVTQTPSHQVTQMGQEVILRCVPISNHLYFYWYRQILGQKVEFLVSFYNNEISEKSEIFDDQFSVERPDGSNFTLKIRSTKLEDSAMYFCASSRDFYEQYFGPGTRLTVT.

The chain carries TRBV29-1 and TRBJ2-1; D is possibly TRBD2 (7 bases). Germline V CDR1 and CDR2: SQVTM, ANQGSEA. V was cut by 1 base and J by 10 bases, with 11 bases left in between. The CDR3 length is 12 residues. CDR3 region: CSVEGGGWEQFF. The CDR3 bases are TGCAGCGTTGAAGGGGGGGGCTGGGAGCAGTTCTTC.